The 22 T cell receptor beta chains reported below all come from one sample, sequenced in a study of blood T cell repertoires in COVID-19. Here immunoSEQ multiplex PCR was the method, and the copy in TCRdb shows in-frame clones only, minus some. The table includes around 230,000 clones, over 85% detected once. Sequenced input: PBMCs or T cells enriched from blood (not recorded which). The receptors were sampled from a woman in her 30s with acute COVID-19.

J is TRBJ1-5 and V is TRBV6-1, with 9 bases that match TRBD1. In germline, CDR1 is MNHNS, CDR2 SASEGT. V dropped 4 bases and J dropped 4; count of bases not matched to a gene: 8. This CDR3 is 16 amino acids long. The CDR3 DNA follows: TGTGCCAGCAGTGGGGGGACAGGGATGGGAAATCAGCCCCAGCATTTT. The encoded protein is CASSGGTGMGNQPQHF.

The chain has TRBV5-8 and TRBJ2-5; 8 positions match TRBD2. V gave up 3 bases and J gave up 5 bases; unmatched junction bases: 12. Germline V gene sequence: CDR1 SGHTS, CDR2 YDEGEE. The CDR3 loop spans 16 amino acids. The chain's CDR3 is CASSSRRGGVGETQYF. CDR3 in DNA: TGTGCCAGCAGCTCCCGCCGGGGGGGAGTGGGCGAGACCCAGTACTTC. Full variable domain (remainder filled in from reference TRBV5-8 and TRBJ2-5): EAGVTQSPTHLIKTRGQQATLRCSPISGHTSVYWYQQALGLGLQFLLWYDEGEERNRGNFPPRFSGRQFPNYSSELNVNALELEDSALYLCASSSRRGGVGETQYFGPGTRLLVL.

The V call is TRBV5-6, the J call TRBJ1-4, with TRBD1 matching 7 bases. After removal of 4 bases from V and 2 bases from J, the junction contained 14 bases not matched to a gene. The CDR3 consists of 18 residues. CDR1 and CDR2 from the germline V gene are SGHDT and YYEEEE. Here the CDR3 DNA reads TGTGCCAGCAGCCGTGATTACAGGGGTGTGGGCACTAATGAAAAACTGTTTTTT. It yields the protein CASSRDYRGVGTNEKLFF.

The chain links TRBV7-6 to TRBJ1-2, with TRBD1 identical over 8 bases. J was trimmed by 6 bases and V by 5 bases; bases with no gene match: 5. The CDR3 totals 13 residues. Germline values: CDR1 SGHVS, CDR2 FNYEAQ. The CDR3 sequence is CASSMDRVDGYTF. The CDR3 nucleotides are TGTGCCAGCAGCATGGACAGGGTGGATGGCTACACCTTC.

This chain connects TRBV7-9 to TRBJ2-6; D not resolved. The CDR3 is 13 amino acids. Germline CDR1 and CDR2: SEHNR and FQNEAQ (reference sequence). V was trimmed by 5 bases and J by 0 bases, leaving 2 bases between them. CDR3 sequence reads: CASSRSGANVLTF. CDR3 sequence (DNA): TGTGCCAGCAGCCGCTCTGGGGCCAACGTCCTGACTTTC.

The chain recombines TRBV7-3 with TRBJ1-6; D gene unclear. Germline-derived CDR1 and CDR2 are SGHTA and FQGTGA. CDR3 length: 14 amino acids. V was clipped by 2 bases and J by 9 bases, with 11 bases between them. CDR3 region: CASSLGETLSPLHF. DNA of the CDR3: TGTGCCAGCAGCTTAGGGGAGACCCTTTCACCCCTCCACTTT.

This clone was seen a single time. The chain couples TRBV5-1 to TRBJ2-7; 11 nucleotides align to TRBD2. J was trimmed by 5 bases and V by 0 bases; bases with no gene match: 4. The CDR3 is 15 residues long. Germline assignment: CDR1 SGHRS and CDR2 YFSETQ. For the CDR3, the DNA is TGCGCCAGCAGCTTGGTACTAGCGGGGGCCCACGAGCAGTACTTC. Encoded protein: CASSLVLAGAHEQYF.

V and J are TRBV3-1 (or the pseudogene TRBV3-2) and TRBJ1-1; D not resolved. The CDR3 extends over 17 amino acids. V shed 0 bases and J shed 1 base, with 15 bases lying between them. Germline CDR1 reads LGHDT; CDR2 reads YNNKEL (reference sequence). Here the CDR3 reads CASSQDYPHRQNTEAFF. The CDR3 bases are TGTGCCAGCAGCCAAGATTACCCACATCGACAGAACACTGAAGCTTTCTTT.

The gene calls are TRBV28 and TRBJ1-5; D unclear. This CDR3 comprises 19 residues. V lost 3 bases to trimming and J lost 0 bases, with 21 bases between them. Germline loops: CDR1 MDHEN, CDR2 SYDVKM. In DNA, the CDR3 is TGTGCCAGCAGTTTCTCCCCATTCGACATGGTTTATAGCAATCAGCCCCAGCATTTT. Encoded protein: CASSFSPFDMVYSNQPQHF.

This chain uses TRBV29-1 with TRBJ2-2; 10 nucleotides align to TRBD1. Trimming at V came to 7 bases and at J to 6 bases, leaving 2 bases not matched to a gene. The CDR3 contains 12 residues. Germline CDR1 is SQVTM and CDR2 is ANQGSEA. The CDR3 here is CSGQGAPGELFF. The CDR3 DNA sequence: TGCAGCGGACAGGGGGCCCCCGGGGAGCTGTTTTTT.

J is TRBJ1-5 and V is TRBV4-3; 8 bases align to TRBD1. The germline V gene encodes CDR1 LGHNA and CDR2 YSLEER. The CDR3 has 17 residues. V lost 2 bases and J lost 6; bases outside the gene matches: 12. CDR3 DNA sequence: TGCGCCAGCAGCCAATATCTCACAGAGACAGGGGTTCAGCCCCAGCATTTT. Translating it yields CASSQYLTETGVQPQHF.

The CDR3 loop reads CASSLDGQILTDTQYF. CDR3 bases: TGCGCCAGCAGCTTGGACGGACAGATTCTCACAGATACGCAGTATTTT. The genes are TRBV5-1 and TRBJ2-3; tentatively, D is TRBD1 (6 bases). The V gene lost 0 bases and the J gene lost 2 bases, with 13 bases spanning the gap. The CDR3 length is 16 residues. Germline V CDR1 and CDR2: SGHRS, YFSETQ.

V is TRBV3-1 (or the pseudogene TRBV3-2) and J is TRBJ2-3; TRBD2 might be the D (6 bases). Germline CDR1 and CDR2: LGHDT and YNNKEL (reference sequence). Trimming removed 0 bases from V and 3 bases from J, with 13 bases in between. The CDR3 covers 16 residues. Written as DNA, the CDR3 is TGTGCCAGCAGCCAAGATCCGGGAGAGGGGACAGATACGCAGTATTTT. This sequence encodes CASSQDPGEGTDTQYF.

Concerning this clone: At the DNA level, this CDR3 is encoded by other sequences in the same sample as well. The V call is TRBV4-2, the J call TRBJ2-2; no firm D call. CDR3 length: 14 residues. Trimming took off 0 bases at V and 6 bases at J, with 8 bases between the two ends. Germline CDR1 is LGHNA and CDR2 is YNFKEQ. Written as DNA, the CDR3 is TGTGCCAGCAGCCAAGATAGAGGTCCCGGGGAGCTGTTTTTT. It encodes CASSQDRGPGELFF.

This chain uses TRBV2 with TRBJ1-2, with TRBD1 matching over 9 bases. The germline V gene encodes CDR1 SNHLY and CDR2 FYNNEI. The CDR3 runs 20 residues. V shed 4 bases and J 4 bases; nucleotides not matched to a gene: 22. For the CDR3, the DNA is TGTGCCAGCAGTGGAAGGTCCCCTCCCGGGACAGGGCCATCGTCCTATGGCTACACCTTC. Its translation: CASSGRSPPGTGPSSYGYTF. The full variable domain, in which reference TRBV2 and TRBJ1-2 provide the parts outside the CDR3, is EPEVTQTPSHQVTQMGQEVILRCVPISNHLYFYWYRQILGQKVEFLVSFYNNEISEKSEIFDDQFSVERPDGSNFTLKIRSTKLEDSAMYFCASSGRSPPGTGPSSYGYTFGSGTRLTVV.

V usage is TRBV27 and J usage is TRBJ1-4; 7 positions agree with TRBD1. V was clipped by 5 bases and J by 7 bases; unmatched bases: 10. Germline V gene lookup returns CDR1 MNHEY and CDR2 SMNVEV (reference sequence). The CDR3 contains 15 residues. The CDR3 DNA follows: TGTGCCAGCAGTCCCCTAGGGGGCTGGAGTGAAAAACTGTTTTTT. Translation: CASSPLGGWSEKLFF.

This sequence joins TRBV6-5 and TRBJ1-2; 8 positions agree with TRBD1. Per germline, CDR1 MNHEY and CDR2 SVGAGI. The CDR3 has 13 residues. Trimming cost V 1 base and J 8 bases; bases outside gene matches: 3. The CDR3 loop reads CASSYFGTGGYTF. The CDR3 DNA follows: TGTGCCAGCAGTTACTTCGGGACAGGAGGCTACACCTTC.

The CDR3 region has the DNA TGCGCCAGCAGCCCGAGAAGCATATGGACTAGTACAGAGACCCAGTACTTC. This codes for CASSPRSIWTSTETQYF. The V and J genes are TRBV5-1 and TRBJ2-5; 7 positions agree with TRBD2. CDR3 size: 17 residues. V shed 4 bases, J shed 4 bases, and the junction held 16 bases outside the gene matches. Germline V gene lookup returns CDR1 SGHRS and CDR2 YFSETQ.

This clone was seen only once. The chain has TRBV13 and TRBJ2-2, with D unclear. The CDR3 has 16 amino acids. V shed 2 bases and J shed 4 bases, with 14 bases lying between them. The V gene's germline CDR1 is PRHDT and CDR2 FYEKMQ (reference sequence). CDR3 DNA: TGTGCCAGCAGCTTATACATTTATGGTGCCACCGGGGAGCTGTTTTTT. It yields the protein CASSLYIYGATGELFF.

This clone appeared a single time. The rearrangement joins TRBV10-3 to TRBJ1-6; D remains ambiguous. The CDR3 sequence is 16 residues long. Trimming took off 10 bases at V and 0 bases at J, with 16 bases between the two ends. Germline assignment: CDR1 ENHRY and CDR2 SYGVKD. The CDR3 DNA follows: TGTGCCACCCAACGTTGGGAGAGCTCCTATAATTCACCCCTCCACTTT. Protein: CATQRWESSYNSPLHF.

The rearrangement uses TRBV19 and TRBJ1-2; weak D call: TRBD1 (5 bases). The CDR3 covers 16 residues. The V and J ends lost 5 bases and 7 bases respectively, with 23 bases between them. CDR1 is LNHDA and CDR2 is SQIVND in the germline V gene (reference sequence). Here the CDR3 DNA reads TGTGCCAGTAGTGAAAGGACACCCAATTTTTTTGGTGGCTACACCTTC. Protein: CASSERTPNFFGGYTF. The entire variable domain, with the rest obtained from reference TRBV19 and TRBJ1-2, is as follows: DGGITQSPKYLFRKEGQNVTLSCEQNLNHDAMYWYRQDPGQGLRLIYYSQIVNDFQKGDIAEGYSVSREKKESFPLTVTSAQKNPTAFYLCASSERTPNFFGGYTFGSGTRLTVV.

The chain employs TRBV5-1 and TRBJ2-7, with D hard to call. The CDR3 runs to 13 residues. Germline-derived CDR1 and CDR2 are SGHRS and YFSETQ. The ends were cut back, 4 bases at V and 1 base at J, with 9 bases in the middle. In DNA form, the CDR3 reads TGCGCCAGCAGCGTGGCAGTTTCCTACGAGCAGTACTTC. Translating it yields CASSVAVSYEQYF.